This TCR beta chain appears in the sequencing data of a study of blood T cell repertoires in COVID-19. As for the study in general: Sources were T cells, B-cell-depleted T cells, or PBMCs; the material itself was cDNA or gDNA.

V trimming: 3 bases; J trimming: 4 bases; junction bases outside the gene matches: 7. CDR3 size: 15 residues. CDR1 is MNHNS, CDR2 SASEGT, per germline. Profiled with immunoSEQ multiplex PCR; TCRdb holds only in-frame clones, not every one. Among some 320,000 clones listed, about nine tenths were seen once. The clonotype originates from a woman in her twenties or thirties who had recovered from COVID-19. The sample consisted of peripheral blood. The chain has TRBV6-1 and TRBJ1-1; 8 bases align to TRBD1. CDR3 loop: CASSERGQVGTEAFF. CDR3 DNA: TGTGCCAGCAGTGAGAGGGGACAGGTGGGCACTGAAGCTTTCTTT.